One sample yielded the 21 T cell receptor beta chains listed below, sequenced in a study of shared T cell receptors in the human thymus. The assay was immunoSEQ multiplex PCR, and TCRdb's table has in-frame clones only and misses some. This sample yields 640,000 or so clones, of which more than 75% are seen a single time; about 0.0094% belongs to the top ten. This sample also appeared in a second study, on human thymus T cells.

Sequencing was carried out using thymocytes. The receptors stem from a boy in the first two years of life with a congenital heart defect.

The CDR3 coding sequence is TGTGCCAGCAGTTTAACAACGGGATACAATGAGCAGTTCTTC. Amino acid sequence: CASSLTTGYNEQFF. The chain is built from TRBV27 and TRBJ2-1; TRBD2 might be the D (5 bases). This CDR3 has 14 amino acids. Germline loops: CDR1 MNHEY, CDR2 SMNVEV (reference sequence). Trimming cost V 2 bases and J 4 bases, with 9 bases left between them.

The chain employs TRBV6-5 and TRBJ2-1; 7 nucleotides align to TRBD2. V was pared by 6 bases and J by 7 bases, with 9 bases of the junction left unmatched. The germline CDR1 and CDR2 sequences are MNHEY and SVGAGI. This CDR3 is 14 amino acids long. In DNA, the CDR3 is TGTGCCAGCAGGCCACTAGCGTCACAGAATGAGCAGTTCTTC. Amino acids: CASRPLASQNEQFF.

The V call is TRBV5-6, the J call TRBJ2-1, with D tentatively TRBD2 (6 bases). This CDR3 has 16 amino acids. Trimming cost V 4 bases and J 3 bases, with 17 bases left between them. Germline lookup yields CDR1 SGHDT and CDR2 YYEEEE. In DNA, the CDR3 is TGTGCCAGCAGCCCCCGGGACTCCCGTCACTACAATGAGCAGTTCTTC. Its protein product is CASSPRDSRHYNEQFF.

V and J are TRBV4-2 and TRBJ2-5, with 9 nucleotides matching TRBD2. The trim removed 0 bases at V and 0 bases at J, leaving 11 bases unmatched. Germline loops: CDR1 LGHNA, CDR2 YNFKEQ. The CDR3 extends over 19 amino acids. CDR3 nucleotide sequence: TGTGCCAGCAGCCAAGAAGTTGTCGCGGGGGGGGCTAACCAAGAGACCCAGTACTTC. Its protein product is CASSQEVVAGGANQETQYF.

This clone was seen more than once but under ten times. The chain uses TRBV19 and TRBJ2-1; TRBD2 agrees at 8 bases. Germline assignment: CDR1 LNHDA and CDR2 SQIVND (reference sequence). V shed 3 bases and J 3 bases; nucleotides not matched to a gene: 4. The CDR3 loop spans 15 amino acids. The CDR3 nucleotides read TGTGCCAGTAGTATGACGGGGACTAGCTACAATGAGCAGTTCTTC. Protein product: CASSMTGTSYNEQFF.

In the case of this clone: This sample also contains other DNA sequences that code for the same CDR3. The chain links TRBV5-6 to TRBJ2-1; D not resolved. The CDR3 spans 11 residues. V lost 0 bases to trimming and J lost 10 bases, with 5 bases between them. CDR1 is SGHDT, CDR2 YYEEEE, per germline. The CDR3, as DNA: TGTGCCAGCAGCTTGGGGGCAGAGCAGTTCTTC. Translating gives CASSLGAEQFF.

The genes are TRBV4-3 and TRBJ1-1; 8 bases agree with TRBD1. Germline-derived CDR1 and CDR2 are LGHNA and YSLEER. The CDR3 is 18 residues long. Trimming at V came to 0 bases and at J to 3 bases, leaving 12 bases not matched to a gene. CDR3 region: CASSQENLWDRSYTEAFF. CDR3 nucleotide sequence: TGCGCCAGCAGCCAAGAGAATTTGTGGGACAGGTCCTACACTGAAGCTTTCTTT.

The chain carries TRBV4-1 and TRBJ1-5; 9 nucleotides agree with TRBD1. Germline V gene data show CDR1 as MGHRA and CDR2 as YSYEKL. The junction had 6 bases not matched to a gene; V was cut back by 0 bases and J by 0 bases. The CDR3 covers 18 residues. In DNA, the CDR3 is TGCGCCAGCAGCCAAGACTCGGGACAGGGTAATAGCAATCAGCCCCAGCATTTT. This sequence encodes CASSQDSGQGNSNQPQHF.

The rearrangement uses TRBV14 and TRBJ1-1; D gene ambiguous. The germline CDR1 and CDR2 sequences are SGHDN and FVKESK. This CDR3 has 16 residues. Trimming shortened V by 0 bases and J by 1 base, and 12 bases separated the two germline ends. CDR3 loop: CASSQDDRHPNTEAFF. The CDR3 nucleotides are TGTGCCAGCAGCCAAGACGATCGACACCCGAACACTGAAGCTTTCTTT.

The J gene is TRBJ2-3, the V gene TRBV7-9; D may be TRBD2 (5 bases). The CDR3 runs to 15 residues. The germline CDR1 and CDR2 sequences are SEHNR and FQNEAQ (reference sequence). Trimming cost V 4 bases and J 0 bases, with 11 bases left between them. CDR3: CASSSPRASTDTQYF. CDR3 coding DNA: TGTGCCAGCAGCTCTCCGCGGGCGAGCACAGATACGCAGTATTTT.

This chain links TRBV6-5 with TRBJ1-1, with D hard to call. Germline loops: CDR1 MNHEY, CDR2 SVGAGI. Trimming took off 0 bases at V and 3 bases at J, with 5 bases between the two ends. The CDR3 spans 13 residues. CDR3 loop: CASSYSAHTEAFF. The CDR3 DNA is TGTGCCAGCAGTTACTCCGCGCACACTGAAGCTTTCTTT.

This clone has only a few counts. The CDR3 region has the DNA TGTGCCAGCAGCCTTGGGACAGGGCTTACTAACTATGGCTACACCTTC. Translating gives CASSLGTGLTNYGYTF. The V gene is TRBV5-8, the J gene TRBJ1-2; TRBD1 matches at 9 bases. CDR1 SGHTS and CDR2 YDEGEE come from the germline V gene. This CDR3 is 16 amino acids long. The junction had 7 bases not matched to a gene; V was cut back by 4 bases and J by 0 bases.

The chain recombines TRBV14 with TRBJ2-1, with D perhaps matching TRBD1 (5 bases). Germline V lookup: CDR1 SGHDN, CDR2 FVKESK. There are 16 residues in the CDR3. Trimming left V 4 bases short and J 3 bases short, with 16 bases between. CDR3 sequence reads: CASSLNGQGNYNEQFF. CDR3 DNA sequence: TGTGCCAGCAGCCTCAATGGGCAGGGTAACTACAATGAGCAGTTCTTC.

In its sample, this clone was seen a few times. The rearrangement uses TRBV4-3 and TRBJ2-1; 7 bases are a match to TRBD2. Germline loops: CDR1 LGHNA, CDR2 YSLEER. This CDR3 is 16 amino acids long. Unmatched junction bases numbered 11, after V lost 0 bases and J lost 9 bases. DNA of the CDR3: TGCGCCAGCAGCCAAGAGTTTTGGGGGGAGGGCGTTGAGCAGTTCTTC. Its translation: CASSQEFWGEGVEQFF.

The genes are TRBV6-5 and TRBJ1-1, with D possibly TRBD1 on 5 matching bases. Germline V gene data show CDR1 as MNHEY and CDR2 as SVGAGI. Trimming shortened V by 2 bases and J by 7 bases, and 11 bases separated the two germline ends. The CDR3 totals 13 residues. The CDR3 is CASSYVQGGEAFF. DNA for the CDR3: TGTGCCAGCAGTTACGTCCAGGGAGGTGAAGCTTTCTTT.

The V and J genes are TRBV10-3 and TRBJ2-1; D is unresolved. This CDR3 comprises 16 residues. V lost 3 bases and J lost 0, with 12 bases in between. Germline V CDR1 and CDR2: ENHRY, SYGVKD. The CDR3 DNA is TGTGCCATCAGTGATCCCCTAGAGAGCTCCTACAATGAGCAGTTCTTC. Translated, it gives CAISDPLESSYNEQFF.

The chain links TRBV28 to TRBJ2-7; 10 bases agree with TRBD1. V trimming: 6 bases; J trimming: 0 bases; junction bases outside the gene matches: 17. CDR1 and CDR2 from the germline V gene are MDHEN and SYDVKM. This CDR3 has 19 residues. The CDR3 nucleotides read TGTGCCAGCAGAAGCCCTCAAACGGACAGGGGGAACCCCTCCTACGAGCAGTACTTC. Protein sequence: CASRSPQTDRGNPSYEQYF. Full variable domain (outside the CDR3, taken from reference TRBV28 and TRBJ2-7): DVKVTQSSRYLVKRTGEKVFLECVQDMDHENMFWYRQDPGLGLRLIYFSYDVKMKEKGDIPEGYSVSREKKERFSLILESASTNQTSMYLCASRSPQTDRGNPSYEQYFGPGTRLTVT.

This chain uses TRBV19 with TRBJ1-2; D remains unclear. The CDR3 consists of 12 residues. Trimming removed 5 bases at V and 8 bases at J, with 12 bases between. The V gene's germline CDR1 is LNHDA and CDR2 SQIVND (reference sequence). DNA of the CDR3: TGTGCCAGTAGTGAACCTGGCCCGGGCTACACCTTC. Its translation is CASSEPGPGYTF. The whole variable domain, filled in from reference TRBV19 and TRBJ1-2, reads DGGITQSPKYLFRKEGQNVTLSCEQNLNHDAMYWYRQDPGQGLRLIYYSQIVNDFQKGDIAEGYSVSREKKESFPLTVTSAQKNPTAFYLCASSEPGPGYTFGSGTRLTVV.

The chain combines TRBV28 with TRBJ2-1; 12 bases are shared with TRBD2. The CDR3 has 18 amino acids. Germline V gene lookup returns CDR1 MDHEN and CDR2 SYDVKM. J was trimmed by 5 bases and V by 5 bases; bases with no gene match: 13. The DNA for the CDR3 is TGTGCCAGCAGTCGCTCCCGACTAGCGGGAGATCGGGACAATGAGCAGTTCTTC. Its protein product is CASSRSRLAGDRDNEQFF.

The V and J genes are TRBV5-1 and TRBJ2-1; D perhaps matches TRBD2 (6 bases). V lost 5 bases and J 0 bases, leaving 9 bases between the germline ends. This CDR3 comprises 14 residues. Per the germline V gene, CDR1 is SGHRS and CDR2 is YFSETQ. CDR3 DNA: TGCGCCAGCAGGGCGGGGAGCTCCTACAATGAGCAGTTCTTC. Its protein product is CASRAGSSYNEQFF.

This chain joins TRBV5-8 and TRBJ1-6, with 7 nucleotides matching TRBD1. Germline V gives CDR1 SGHTS, CDR2 YDEGEE. The junction had 6 bases not matched to a gene; V was cut back by 3 bases and J by 6 bases. The CDR3 is 15 amino acids. CDR3 coding DNA: TGTGCCAGCAGCTATCACAGGGGCACTAATTCACCCCTCCACTTT. Protein product: CASSYHRGTNSPLHF.